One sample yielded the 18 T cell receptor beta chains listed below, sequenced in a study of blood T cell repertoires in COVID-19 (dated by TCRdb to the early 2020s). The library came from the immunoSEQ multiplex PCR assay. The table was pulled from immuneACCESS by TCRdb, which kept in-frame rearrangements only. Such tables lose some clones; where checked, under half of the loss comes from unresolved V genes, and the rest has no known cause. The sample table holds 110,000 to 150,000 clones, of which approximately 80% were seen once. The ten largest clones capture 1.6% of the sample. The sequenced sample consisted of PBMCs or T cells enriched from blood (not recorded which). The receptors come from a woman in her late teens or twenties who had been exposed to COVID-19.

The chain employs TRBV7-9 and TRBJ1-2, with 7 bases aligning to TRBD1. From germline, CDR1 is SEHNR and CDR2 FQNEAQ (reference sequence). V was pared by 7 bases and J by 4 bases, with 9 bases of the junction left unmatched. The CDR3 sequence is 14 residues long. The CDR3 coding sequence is TGTGCCAGCATACCCCCTAGGACAGGCTATGGCTACACCTTC. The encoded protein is CASIPPRTGYGYTF.

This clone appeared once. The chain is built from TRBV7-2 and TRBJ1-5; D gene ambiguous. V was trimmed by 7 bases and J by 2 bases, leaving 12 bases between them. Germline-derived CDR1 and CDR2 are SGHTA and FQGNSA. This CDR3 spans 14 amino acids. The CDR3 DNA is TGTGCCAGCAACCTCGCCGGGGGCAATCAGCCCCAGCATTTT. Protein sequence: CASNLAGGNQPQHF.

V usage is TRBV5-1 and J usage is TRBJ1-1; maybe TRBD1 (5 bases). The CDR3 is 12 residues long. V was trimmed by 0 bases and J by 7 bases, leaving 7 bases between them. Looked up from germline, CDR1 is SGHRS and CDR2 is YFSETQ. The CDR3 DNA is TGCGCCAGCAGCTTGGCCGACAGTGAAGCTTTCTTT. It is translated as CASSLADSEAFF.

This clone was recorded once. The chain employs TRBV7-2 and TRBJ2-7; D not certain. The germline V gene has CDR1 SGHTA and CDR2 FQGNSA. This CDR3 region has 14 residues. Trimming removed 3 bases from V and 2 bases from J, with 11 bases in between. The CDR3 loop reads CASSFPNGPYEQYF. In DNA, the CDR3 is TGTGCCAGCAGCTTCCCAAATGGCCCCTACGAGCAGTACTTC.

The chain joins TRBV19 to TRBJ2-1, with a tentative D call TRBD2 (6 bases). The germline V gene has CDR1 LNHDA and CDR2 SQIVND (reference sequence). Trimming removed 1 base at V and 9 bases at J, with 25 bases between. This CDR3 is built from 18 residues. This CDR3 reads CASSIAGSASALVGEQFF. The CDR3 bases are TGTGCCAGTAGTATAGCTGGGAGTGCTAGCGCCCTCGTCGGTGAGCAGTTCTTC.

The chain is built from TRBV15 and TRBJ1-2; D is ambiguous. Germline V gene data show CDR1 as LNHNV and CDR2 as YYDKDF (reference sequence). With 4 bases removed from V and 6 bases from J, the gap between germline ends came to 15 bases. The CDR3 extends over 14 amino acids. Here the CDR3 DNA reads TGTGCCACCAGCACCTCCTCATTGGCGGATGGCTACACCTTC. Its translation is CATSTSSLADGYTF.

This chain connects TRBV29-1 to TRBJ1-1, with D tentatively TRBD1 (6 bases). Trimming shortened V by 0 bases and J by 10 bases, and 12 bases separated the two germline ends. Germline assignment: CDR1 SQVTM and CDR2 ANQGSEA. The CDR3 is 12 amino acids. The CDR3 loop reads CSVEERQGRAFF. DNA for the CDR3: TGCAGCGTTGAAGAGCGGCAGGGGAGAGCTTTCTTT.

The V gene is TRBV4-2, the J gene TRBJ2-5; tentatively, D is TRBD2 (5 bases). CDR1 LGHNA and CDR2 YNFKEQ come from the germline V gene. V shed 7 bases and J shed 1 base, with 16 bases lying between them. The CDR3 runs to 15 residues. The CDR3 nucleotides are TGTGCCAGCACCTCGCCCTGCGAGGGCCAAGAGACCCAGTACTTC. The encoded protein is CASTSPCEGQETQYF.

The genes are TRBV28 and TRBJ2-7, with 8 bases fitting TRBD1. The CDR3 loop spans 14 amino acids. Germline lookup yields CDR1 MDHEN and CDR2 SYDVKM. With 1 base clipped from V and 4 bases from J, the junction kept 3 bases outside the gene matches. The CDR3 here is CASSLSGGSYEQYF. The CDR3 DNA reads TGTGCCAGCAGTTTATCAGGGGGCAGTTACGAGCAGTACTTC.

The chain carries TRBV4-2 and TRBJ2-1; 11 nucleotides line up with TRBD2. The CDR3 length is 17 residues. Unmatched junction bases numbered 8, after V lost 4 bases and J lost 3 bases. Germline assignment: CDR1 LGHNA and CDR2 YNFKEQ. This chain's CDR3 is CASSRGTTSGSYNEQFF. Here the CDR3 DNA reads TGTGCCAGCAGCCGGGGGACCACTAGCGGGAGCTACAATGAGCAGTTCTTC.

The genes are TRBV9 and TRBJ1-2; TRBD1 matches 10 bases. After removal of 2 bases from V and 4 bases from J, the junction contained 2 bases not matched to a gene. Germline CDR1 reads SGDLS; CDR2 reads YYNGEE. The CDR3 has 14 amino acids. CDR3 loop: CASSVDRGPYGYTF. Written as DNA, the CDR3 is TGTGCCAGCAGCGTCGACAGGGGGCCCTATGGCTACACCTTC.

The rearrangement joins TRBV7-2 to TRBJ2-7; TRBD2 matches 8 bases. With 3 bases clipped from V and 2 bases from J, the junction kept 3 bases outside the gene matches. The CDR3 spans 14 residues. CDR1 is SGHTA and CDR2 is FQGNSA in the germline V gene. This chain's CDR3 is CASSFTSGAYEQYF. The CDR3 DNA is TGTGCCAGCAGCTTTACTAGCGGAGCCTACGAGCAGTACTTC.

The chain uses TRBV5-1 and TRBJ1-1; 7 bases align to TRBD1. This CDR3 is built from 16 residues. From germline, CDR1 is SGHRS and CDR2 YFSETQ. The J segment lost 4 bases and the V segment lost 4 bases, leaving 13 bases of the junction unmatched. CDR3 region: CASSQSPTGLGTEAFF. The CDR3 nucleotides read TGCGCCAGCAGCCAATCCCCGACAGGGTTGGGCACTGAAGCTTTCTTT.

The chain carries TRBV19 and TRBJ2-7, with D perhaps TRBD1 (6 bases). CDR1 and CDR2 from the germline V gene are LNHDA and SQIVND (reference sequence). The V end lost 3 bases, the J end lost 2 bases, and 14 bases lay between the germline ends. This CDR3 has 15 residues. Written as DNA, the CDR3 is TGTGCCAGTAGTATTAGTCTGGGACACCCCTACGAGCAGTACTTC. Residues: CASSISLGHPYEQYF. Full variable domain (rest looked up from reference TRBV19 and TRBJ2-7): DGGITQSPKYLFRKEGQNVTLSCEQNLNHDAMYWYRQDPGQGLRLIYYSQIVNDFQKGDIAEGYSVSREKKESFPLTVTSAQKNPTAFYLCASSISLGHPYEQYFGPGTRLTVT.

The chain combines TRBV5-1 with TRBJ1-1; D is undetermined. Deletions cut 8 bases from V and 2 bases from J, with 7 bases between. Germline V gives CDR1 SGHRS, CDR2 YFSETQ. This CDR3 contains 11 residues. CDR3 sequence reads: CASRYNTEAFF. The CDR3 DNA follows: TGCGCCAGTCGTTATAACACTGAAGCTTTCTTT. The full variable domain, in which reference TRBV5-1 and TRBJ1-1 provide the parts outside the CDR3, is KAGVTQTPRYLIKTRGQQVTLSCSPISGHRSVSWYQQTPGQGLQFLFEYFSETQRNKGNFPGRFSGRQFSNSRSEMNVSTLELGDSALYLCASRYNTEAFFGQGTRLTVV.

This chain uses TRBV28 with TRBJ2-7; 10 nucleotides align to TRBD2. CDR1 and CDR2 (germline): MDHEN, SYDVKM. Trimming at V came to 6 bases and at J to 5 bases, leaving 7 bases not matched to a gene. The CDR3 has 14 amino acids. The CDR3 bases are TGTGCCAGCAGCTCAGCGGGAGGGCCCCACGAGCAGTACTTC. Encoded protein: CASSSAGGPHEQYF. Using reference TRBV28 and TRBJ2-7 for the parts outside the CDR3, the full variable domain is DVKVTQSSRYLVKRTGEKVFLECVQDMDHENMFWYRQDPGLGLRLIYFSYDVKMKEKGDIPEGYSVSREKKERFSLILESASTNQTSMYLCASSSAGGPHEQYFGPGTRLTVT.

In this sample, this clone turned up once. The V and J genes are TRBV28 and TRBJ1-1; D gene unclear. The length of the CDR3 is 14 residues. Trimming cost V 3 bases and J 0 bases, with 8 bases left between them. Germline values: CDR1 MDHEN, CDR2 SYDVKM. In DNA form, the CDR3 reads TGTGCCAGCAGTTTTGTCAGTTTGAACACTGAAGCTTTCTTT. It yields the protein CASSFVSLNTEAFF.

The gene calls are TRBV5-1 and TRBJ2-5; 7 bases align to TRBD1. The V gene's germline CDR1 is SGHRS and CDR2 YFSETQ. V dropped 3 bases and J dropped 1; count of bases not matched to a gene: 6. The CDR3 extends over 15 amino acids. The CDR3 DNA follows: TGCGCCAGCAGCTCTGTGACAGGGTCCCAAGAGACCCAGTACTTC. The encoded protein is CASSSVTGSQETQYF.